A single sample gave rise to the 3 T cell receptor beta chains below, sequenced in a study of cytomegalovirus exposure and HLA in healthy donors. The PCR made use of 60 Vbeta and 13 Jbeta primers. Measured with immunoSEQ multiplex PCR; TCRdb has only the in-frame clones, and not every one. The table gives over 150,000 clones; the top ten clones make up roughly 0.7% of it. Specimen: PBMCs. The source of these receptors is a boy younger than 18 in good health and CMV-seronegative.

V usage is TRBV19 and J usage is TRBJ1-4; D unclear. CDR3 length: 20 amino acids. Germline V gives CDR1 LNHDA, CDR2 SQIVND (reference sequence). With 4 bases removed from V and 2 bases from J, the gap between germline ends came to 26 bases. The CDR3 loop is CASSSNAGPLRPPTNEKLFF. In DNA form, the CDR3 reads TGTGCCAGTAGTAGCAACGCGGGTCCCCTCCGTCCCCCTACTAATGAAAAACTGTTTTTT.

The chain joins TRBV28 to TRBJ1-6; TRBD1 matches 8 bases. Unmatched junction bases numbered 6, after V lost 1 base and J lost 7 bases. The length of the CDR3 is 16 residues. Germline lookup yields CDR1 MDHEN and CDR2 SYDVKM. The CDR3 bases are TGTGCCAGCAGTTTATCCTACAGGGGGTACAATTCACCCCTCCACTTT. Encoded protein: CASSLSYRGYNSPLHF.

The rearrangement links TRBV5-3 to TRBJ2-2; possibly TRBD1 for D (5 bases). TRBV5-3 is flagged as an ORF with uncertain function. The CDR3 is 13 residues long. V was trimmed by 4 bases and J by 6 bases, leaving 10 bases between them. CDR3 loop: CARSRGDPGELFF. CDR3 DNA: TGTGCCAGAAGCAGGGGTGATCCCGGGGAGCTGTTTTTT.